The present T cell receptor (beta chain) was sequenced within a study of blood T cell repertoires in COVID-19. Overall study: Material from acute and convalescent COVID-19 was sourced from the United States, Italy and Spain. Nucleic acid was either cDNA or gDNA, and it came from T cells, B-cell-depleted T cells, or PBMCs.

As originally analysed: Reference gene primer amplification gave estimated nucleated cell counts. Sequenced by immunoSEQ multiplex PCR; TCRdb stores in-frame clones only, minus some. The V and J calls and clone size come from that table; D and trimming were worked out from the DNA. The table records some 96,000 clones, around 88% of them present only once. The CDR3 has 17 amino acids. Germline V lookup: CDR1 SGHAT, CDR2 FQNNGV. Trimming removed 0 bases at V and 3 bases at J, with 15 bases between. Sequences were obtained from peripheral blood. The chain joins TRBV11-2 to TRBJ2-1, with D maybe TRBD2 (6 bases). The receptor was derived from an elderly man with acute or convalescent COVID-19. CDR3 loop: CASSLDPGLEYYNEQFF. The CDR3 region has the DNA TGTGCCAGCAGCTTAGATCCGGGACTCGAATACTACAATGAGCAGTTCTTC.